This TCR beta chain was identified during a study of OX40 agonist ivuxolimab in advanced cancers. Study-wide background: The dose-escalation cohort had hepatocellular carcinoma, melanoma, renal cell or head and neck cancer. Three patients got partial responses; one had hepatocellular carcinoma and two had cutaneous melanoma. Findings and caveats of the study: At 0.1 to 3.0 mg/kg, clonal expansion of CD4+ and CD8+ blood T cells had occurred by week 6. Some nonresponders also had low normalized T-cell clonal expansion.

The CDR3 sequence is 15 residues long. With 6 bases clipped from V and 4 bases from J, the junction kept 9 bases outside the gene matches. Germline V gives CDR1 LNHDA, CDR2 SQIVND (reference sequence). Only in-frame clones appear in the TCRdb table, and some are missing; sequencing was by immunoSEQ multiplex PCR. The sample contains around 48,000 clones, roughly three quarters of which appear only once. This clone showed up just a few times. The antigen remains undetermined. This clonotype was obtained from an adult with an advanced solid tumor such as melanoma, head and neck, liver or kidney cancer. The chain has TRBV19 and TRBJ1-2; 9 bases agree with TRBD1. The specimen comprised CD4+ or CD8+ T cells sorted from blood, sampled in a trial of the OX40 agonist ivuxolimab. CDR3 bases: TGTGCCAGTAGCGGGACAGGGCCCCTTTCCTATGGCTACACCTTC. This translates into CASSGTGPLSYGYTF.